The 8 T cell receptor beta chains listed next were all sequenced from one sample in a study of T cell responses to AZD1222 COVID-19 vaccine. TCRdb's table, derived via immunoSEQ multiplex PCR, lists solely in-frame clones and lacks some. The data hold 98,000 or so clones, with about 87% observed a single time. This material consisted of peripheral blood, taken on day 0 of AZD1222 vaccination. Receptor source: an adult in good health.

This chain connects TRBV19 to TRBJ2-3, with TRBD2 matching over 10 bases. Unmatched junction bases numbered 6, after V lost 1 base and J lost 2 bases. The germline gives CDR1 LNHDA, CDR2 SQIVND (reference sequence). The CDR3 extends over 17 amino acids. CDR3 nucleotides: TGTGCCAGTAGTATAGTCTCACTAGCGGGGTCCACAGATACGCAGTATTTT. This encodes CASSIVSLAGSTDTQYF.

CDR3 residues: CASSQDLLAGGSYNEQFF. The CDR3 DNA reads as TGCGCCAGCAGCCAAGATCTCCTAGCGGGAGGGTCCTACAATGAGCAGTTCTTC. This rearrangement joins TRBV4-3 to TRBJ2-1; 12 bases match TRBD2. The length of the CDR3 is 18 residues. With V trimmed by 0 bases and J by 1 base, 4 bases remained unmatched. Germline CDR1 and CDR2: LGHNA and YSLEER.

The chain employs TRBV29-1 and TRBJ2-1, with 7 bases that match TRBD2. The CDR3 length is 15 residues. The V and J ends lost 5 bases and 4 bases, in that order; junction bases with no gene match: 11. Per germline, CDR1 SQVTM and CDR2 ANQGSEA. CDR3 sequence: CSVNIGLESYNEQFF. CDR3 nucleotides: TGCAGCGTTAACATAGGACTAGAGAGTTACAATGAGCAGTTCTTC.

The gene calls are TRBV5-1 and TRBJ2-3; possibly TRBD2 for D (5 bases). The germline CDR1 and CDR2 sequences are SGHRS and YFSETQ. The CDR3 consists of 13 residues. The V and J ends lost 4 bases and 9 bases respectively, with 15 bases between them. CDR3 coding DNA: TGCGCCAGCAGCACGGACTGGAGAGGGACGCAGTATTTT. Encoded protein: CASSTDWRGTQYF.

The chain has TRBV28 and TRBJ2-5; 7 nucleotides align to TRBD1. The CDR3 length is 13 residues. CDR1 and CDR2 from the germline V gene are MDHEN and SYDVKM. The ends lost 6 bases at V and 1 base at J; junction bases unmatched: 2. The chain's CDR3 is CASRDRFQETQYF. CDR3 DNA sequence: TGTGCCAGCAGGGACAGGTTCCAAGAGACCCAGTACTTC.

The V gene is TRBV27, the J gene TRBJ1-6; 7 bases agree with TRBD1. The J segment lost 1 base and the V segment lost 6 bases, leaving 6 bases of the junction unmatched. The CDR3 has 16 residues. Looked up from germline, CDR1 is MNHEY and CDR2 is SMNVEV (reference sequence). The CDR3 here is CASRTPGGSYNSPLHF. The CDR3 bases are TGTGCCAGCAGAACTCCAGGGGGGTCCTATAATTCACCCCTCCACTTT.

The chain joins TRBV12-3 or TRBV12-4 to TRBJ2-7; unclear D gene. CDR3 size: 11 residues. V lost 5 bases and J lost 8, with 10 bases in between. CDR3 amino acids: CASSEVVQQYF. The CDR3 DNA reads TGTGCCAGCAGTGAGGTGGTTCAGCAGTACTTC.

The rearrangement links TRBV9 to TRBJ2-7; the D is unclear. This CDR3 is built from 12 residues. Germline CDR1 reads SGDLS; CDR2 reads YYNGEE. V dropped 3 bases and J dropped 3 bases, with 7 bases sitting between them. The CDR3 is CASSGTNYEQYF. The CDR3 nucleotides are TGTGCCAGCAGCGGAACGAACTACGAGCAGTACTTC.